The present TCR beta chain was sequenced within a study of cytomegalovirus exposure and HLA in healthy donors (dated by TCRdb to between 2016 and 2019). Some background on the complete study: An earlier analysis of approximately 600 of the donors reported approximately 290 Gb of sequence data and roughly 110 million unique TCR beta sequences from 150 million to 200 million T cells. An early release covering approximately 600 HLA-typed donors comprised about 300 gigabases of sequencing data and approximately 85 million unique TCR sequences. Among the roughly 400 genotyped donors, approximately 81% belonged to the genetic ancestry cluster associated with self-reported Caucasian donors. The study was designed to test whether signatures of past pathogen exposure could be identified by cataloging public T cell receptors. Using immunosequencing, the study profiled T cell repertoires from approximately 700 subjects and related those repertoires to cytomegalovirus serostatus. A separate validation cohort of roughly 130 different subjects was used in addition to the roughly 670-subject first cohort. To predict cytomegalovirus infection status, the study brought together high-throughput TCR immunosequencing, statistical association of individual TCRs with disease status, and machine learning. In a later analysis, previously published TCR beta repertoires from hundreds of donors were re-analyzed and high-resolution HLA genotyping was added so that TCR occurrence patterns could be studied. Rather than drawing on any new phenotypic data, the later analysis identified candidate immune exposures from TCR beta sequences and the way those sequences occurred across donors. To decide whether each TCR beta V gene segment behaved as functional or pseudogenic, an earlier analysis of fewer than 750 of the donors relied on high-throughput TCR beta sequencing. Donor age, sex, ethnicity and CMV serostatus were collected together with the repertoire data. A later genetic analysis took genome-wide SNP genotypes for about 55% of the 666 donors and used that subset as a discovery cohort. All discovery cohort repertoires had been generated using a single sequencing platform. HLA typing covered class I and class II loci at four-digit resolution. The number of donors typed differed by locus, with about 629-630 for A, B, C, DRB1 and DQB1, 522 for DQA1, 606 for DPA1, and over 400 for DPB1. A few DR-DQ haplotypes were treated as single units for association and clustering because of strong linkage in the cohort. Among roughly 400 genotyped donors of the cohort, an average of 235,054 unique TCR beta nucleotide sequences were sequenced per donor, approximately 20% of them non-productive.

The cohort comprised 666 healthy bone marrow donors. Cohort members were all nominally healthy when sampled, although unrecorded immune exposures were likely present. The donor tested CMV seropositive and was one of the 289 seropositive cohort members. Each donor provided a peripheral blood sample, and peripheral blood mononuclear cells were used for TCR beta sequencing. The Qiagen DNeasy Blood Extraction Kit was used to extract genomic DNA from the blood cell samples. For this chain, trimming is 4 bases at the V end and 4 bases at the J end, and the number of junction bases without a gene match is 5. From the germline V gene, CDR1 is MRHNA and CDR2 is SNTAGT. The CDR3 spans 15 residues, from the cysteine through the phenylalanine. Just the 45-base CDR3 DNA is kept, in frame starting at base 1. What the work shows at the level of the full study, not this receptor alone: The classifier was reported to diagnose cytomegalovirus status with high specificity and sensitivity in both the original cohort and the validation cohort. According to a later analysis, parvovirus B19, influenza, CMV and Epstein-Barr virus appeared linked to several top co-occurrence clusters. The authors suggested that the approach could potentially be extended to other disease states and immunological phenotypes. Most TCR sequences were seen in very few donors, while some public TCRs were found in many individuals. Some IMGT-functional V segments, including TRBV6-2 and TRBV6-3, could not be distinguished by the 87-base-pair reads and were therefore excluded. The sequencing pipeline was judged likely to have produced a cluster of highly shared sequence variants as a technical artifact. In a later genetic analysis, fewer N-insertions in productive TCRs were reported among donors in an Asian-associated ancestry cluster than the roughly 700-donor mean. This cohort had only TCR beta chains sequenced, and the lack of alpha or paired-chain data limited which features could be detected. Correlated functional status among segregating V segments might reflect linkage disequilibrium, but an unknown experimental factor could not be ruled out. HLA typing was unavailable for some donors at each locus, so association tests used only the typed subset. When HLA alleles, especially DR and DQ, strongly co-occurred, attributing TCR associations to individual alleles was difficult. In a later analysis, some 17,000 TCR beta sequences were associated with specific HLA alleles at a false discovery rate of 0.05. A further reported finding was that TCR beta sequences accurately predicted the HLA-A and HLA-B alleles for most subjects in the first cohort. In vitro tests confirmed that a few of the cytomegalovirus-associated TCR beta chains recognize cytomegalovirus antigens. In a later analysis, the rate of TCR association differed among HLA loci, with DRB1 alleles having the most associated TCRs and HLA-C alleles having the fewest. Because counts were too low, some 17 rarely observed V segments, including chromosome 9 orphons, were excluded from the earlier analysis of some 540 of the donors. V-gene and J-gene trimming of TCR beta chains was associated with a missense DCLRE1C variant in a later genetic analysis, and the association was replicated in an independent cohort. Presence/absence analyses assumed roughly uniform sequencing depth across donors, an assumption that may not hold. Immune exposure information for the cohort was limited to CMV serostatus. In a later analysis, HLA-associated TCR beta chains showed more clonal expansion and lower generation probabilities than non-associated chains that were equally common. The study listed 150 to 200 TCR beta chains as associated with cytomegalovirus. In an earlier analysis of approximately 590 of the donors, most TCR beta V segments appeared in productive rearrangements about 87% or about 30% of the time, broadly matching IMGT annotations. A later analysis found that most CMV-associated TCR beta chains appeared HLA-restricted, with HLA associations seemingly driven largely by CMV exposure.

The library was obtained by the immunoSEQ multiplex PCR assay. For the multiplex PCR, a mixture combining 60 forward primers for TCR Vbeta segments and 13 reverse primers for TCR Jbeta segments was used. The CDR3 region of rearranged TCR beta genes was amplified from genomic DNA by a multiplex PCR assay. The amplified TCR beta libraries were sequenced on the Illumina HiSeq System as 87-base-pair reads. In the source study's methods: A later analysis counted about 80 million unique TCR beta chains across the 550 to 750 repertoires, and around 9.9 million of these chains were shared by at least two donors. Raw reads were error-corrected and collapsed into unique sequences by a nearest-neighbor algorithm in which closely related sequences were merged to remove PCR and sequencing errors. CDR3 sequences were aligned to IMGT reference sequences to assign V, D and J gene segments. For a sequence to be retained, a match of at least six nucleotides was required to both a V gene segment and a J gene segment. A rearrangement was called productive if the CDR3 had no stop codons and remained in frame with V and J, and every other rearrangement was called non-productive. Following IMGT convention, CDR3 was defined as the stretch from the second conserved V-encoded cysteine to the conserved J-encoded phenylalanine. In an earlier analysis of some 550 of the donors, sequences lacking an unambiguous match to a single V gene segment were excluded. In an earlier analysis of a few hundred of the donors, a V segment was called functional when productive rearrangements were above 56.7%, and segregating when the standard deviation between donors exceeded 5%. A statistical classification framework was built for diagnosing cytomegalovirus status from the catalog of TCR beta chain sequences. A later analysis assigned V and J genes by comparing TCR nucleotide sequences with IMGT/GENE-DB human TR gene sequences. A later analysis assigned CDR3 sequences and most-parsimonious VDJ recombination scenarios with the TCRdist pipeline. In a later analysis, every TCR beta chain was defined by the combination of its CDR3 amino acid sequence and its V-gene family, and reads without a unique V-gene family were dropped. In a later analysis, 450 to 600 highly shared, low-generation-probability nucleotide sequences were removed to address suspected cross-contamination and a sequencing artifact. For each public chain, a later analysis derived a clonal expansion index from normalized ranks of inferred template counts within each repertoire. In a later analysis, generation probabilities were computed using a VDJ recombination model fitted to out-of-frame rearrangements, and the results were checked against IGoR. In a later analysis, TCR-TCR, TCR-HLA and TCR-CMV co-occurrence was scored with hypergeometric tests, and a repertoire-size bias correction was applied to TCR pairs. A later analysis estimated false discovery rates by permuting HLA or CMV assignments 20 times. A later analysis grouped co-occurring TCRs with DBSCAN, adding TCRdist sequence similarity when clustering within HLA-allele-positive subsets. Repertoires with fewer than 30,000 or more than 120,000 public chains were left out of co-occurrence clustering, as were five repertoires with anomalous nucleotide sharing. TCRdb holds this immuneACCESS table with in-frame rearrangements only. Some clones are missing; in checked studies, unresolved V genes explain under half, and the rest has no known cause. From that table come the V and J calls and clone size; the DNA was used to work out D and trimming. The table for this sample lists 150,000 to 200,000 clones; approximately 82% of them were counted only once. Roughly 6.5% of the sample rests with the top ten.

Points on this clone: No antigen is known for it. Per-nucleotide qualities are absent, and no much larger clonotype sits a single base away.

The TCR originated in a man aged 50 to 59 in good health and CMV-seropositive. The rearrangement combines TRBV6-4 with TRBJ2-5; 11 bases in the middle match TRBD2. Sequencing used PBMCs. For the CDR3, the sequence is CASSALAGGSETQYF. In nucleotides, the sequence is TGTGCCAGCAGTGCTCTAGCGGGGGGTTCAGAGACCCAGTACTTC.